The entry below gives a single T cell receptor beta chain sequence along with its context. This clone was observed a few times. What this receptor recognizes is not known. No much larger clonotype is one base removed from it; base qualities were not supplied. The data were taken from a study of cytotoxic CD8 clonotypes in ibrutinib-treated CLL (dated by TCRdb to the early 2020s). About the study as a whole: The cohort included some 14 treatment-naive and about a dozen relapsed/refractory patients; 17 were IGHV unmutated. Partial responses were observed in 24 patients and complete responses in 2; after a median follow-up of around 64 months, remission was maintained in 15 or so patients and progression was observed in approximately twelve. The response samples were drawn at a median of roughly twelve months into treatment, with a range of about 6 to 36 months. An average of roughly 250,000 productive templates and some 99,000 productive rearrangements was obtained per sample. Of the 90 or so participants in the trial, roughly 26 had longitudinal samples available. Cryopreserved peripheral blood mononuclear cells were obtained prior to treatment, at the time of response, and at either disease progression or sustained remission. Every sample from remission and from progressive disease was obtained while the patients were still on ibrutinib. Beyond this particular receptor, the publication reports: At ibrutinib response clonality went up, during sustained remission it held steady, and at progression it dropped back toward baseline. At baseline, clonality was higher than in age-matched healthy donors and showed a strong correlation with circulating CD8+ T-cell counts. Sampling times were not matched between patients in sustained remission and patients whose disease was progressing, and lymph node repertoires were not examined. Public clonotypes were rare and either contracted or stayed stable during treatment, and the rise in clonality at ibrutinib response reflected the expansion of private clonotypes.

Unmatched junction bases come to 10, with V trimmed by 8 bases and J by 2 bases. There are 16 amino acids in the CDR3, from cysteine to phenylalanine inclusive. Only the CDR3 portion is preserved as DNA: 48 bases, with reading frame beginning at the first base. CDR1 and CDR2 were assigned from the germline V gene as SNHLY and FYNNEI. The sample's time point, from its label and the paper: roughly 2 years on ibrutinib. For TCR beta library preparation, roughly 2 micrograms of genomic DNA was extracted from cryopreserved PBMCs. High-throughput TCR beta sequencing was performed on longitudinal blood samples from CLL patients receiving ibrutinib monotherapy. The patients took part in an open-label, single-center phase 2 trial of ibrutinib monotherapy. Each clonotype received, on average, around 9.6x coverage in deep resolution sequencing performed on a MiSeq, where the target depth lay between 1 in 1 million and 1 in 200,000 T cells. The immunoSEQ hsTCRB Kit was used to generate TCR beta libraries. The published analysis was carried out like this. Data were analyzed with ImmunoSEQ Data Assistant and ImmunoSEQ Analyzer, with V, D and J genes assigned per IMGT definitions. Clonality, which ranges from 0 to 1, was calculated as one minus the normalized Shannon entropy of productive rearrangement frequencies. Public clonotype analysis was restricted to overrepresented clonotypes comprising at least 0.05% of each patient's repertoire. Repertoires from some twelve age-matched healthy donors in immuneACCESS were used as clonality controls. Not all clones reach the TCRdb copy of this immuneACCESS table, which keeps in-frame sequences only. Checked studies attribute under half of the gap to unresolved V genes and leave the rest unexplained. That table supplies the V and J calls and clone size; D and trimming were determined from the DNA. Within this sample are roughly 180,000 clones, with under 85% of them counted one time only. The top ten clonotypes cover roughly 4.6% of the sample.

Material: PBMCs, obtained after 24 months of ibrutinib treatment. The source of this sequence is a human donor with chronic lymphocytic leukemia. This chain joins TRBV2 to TRBJ2-3; a stretch of 10 junction bases matches TRBD2. The sequenced DNA: TGTGCCAGCGGAGCATTAGCGGGGGGTTTCACAGATACGCAGTATTTT. Its product reads: CASGALAGGFTDTQYF. Full variable domain (CDR3 extended with the reference TRBV2 and TRBJ2-3 proteins): EPEVTQTPSHQVTQMGQEVILRCVPISNHLYFYWYRQILGQKVEFLVSFYNNEISEKSEIFDDQFSVERPDGSNFTLKIRSTKLEDSAMYFCASGALAGGFTDTQYFGPGTRLTVL.